These 18 T cell receptor beta chains came from one sample sequenced in a study of blood T cell repertoires in COVID-19. The table came from immunoSEQ multiplex PCR; TCRdb's copy has only in-frame clones and leaves some out. The repertoire holds 100,000 or so clones, with approximately 90% as singletons. Input material: peripheral blood. Every receptor here comes from a human donor with acute or convalescent COVID-19. The donor label of this sample is uncertain.

The V and J genes are TRBV7-2 and TRBJ2-7; 10 nucleotides match TRBD2. Germline V gene lookup returns CDR1 SGHTA and CDR2 FQGNSA. With 5 bases clipped from V and 6 bases from J, the junction kept 7 bases outside the gene matches. The CDR3 consists of 14 residues. CDR3 in DNA: TGTGCCAGCAGCCCTTCGAGCGGGGGGGGCGAGCAGTACTTC. Translation gives CASSPSSGGGEQYF.

The V call is TRBV7-2, the J call TRBJ1-5; D gene uncertain. V dropped 1 base and J dropped 3 bases, with 10 bases sitting between them. Germline V gene sequence: CDR1 SGHTA, CDR2 FQGNSA. The CDR3 contains 15 residues. The CDR3 DNA reads as TGTGCCAGCAGCTTAGTCGCGGGGAACAATCAGCCCCAGCATTTT. Translation: CASSLVAGNNQPQHF.

The chain has TRBV5-5 and TRBJ2-7, with TRBD1 as a possible D gene (5 bases). The germline V and J ends were trimmed by 4 bases and 3 bases, with 11 bases remaining between them. Germline CDR1 SGHKS, CDR2 YYEKEE (reference sequence). CDR3 size: 13 residues. The CDR3 DNA sequence: TGTGCCAGCAGCCACCAAAGGGGCTACGAGCAGTACTTC. It translates to CASSHQRGYEQYF.

This sequence joins TRBV6-5 and TRBJ1-1; 8 positions match TRBD1. Trimming cost V 5 bases and J 1 base; bases outside gene matches: 3. The CDR3 spans 14 residues. CDR1 is MNHEY and CDR2 is SVGAGI in the germline V gene. CDR3 coding DNA: TGTGCCAGCAGTCGAGGACAGGGGAACACTGAAGCTTTCTTT. Translated: CASSRGQGNTEAFF.

This chain uses TRBV18 with TRBJ1-6, with 8 bases identical to TRBD1. Germline V gene lookup returns CDR1 KGHSH and CDR2 LQKENI. CDR3 length: 15 amino acids. After removal of 5 bases from V and 7 bases from J, the junction contained 7 bases not matched to a gene. The CDR3 protein is CASSKDRASNSPLHF. In nucleotides, the CDR3 is TGTGCCAGCTCAAAGGACAGGGCCTCGAATTCACCCCTCCACTTT.

The chain is built from TRBV7-2 and TRBJ1-3; D gene uncertain. Germline values: CDR1 SGHTA, CDR2 FQGNSA. The CDR3 totals 14 residues. Trimming stripped 5 bases from V and 0 bases from J, with 8 bases between. CDR3 region: CASSPTYSGNTIYF. The CDR3 DNA reads TGTGCCAGCAGCCCCACCTACTCTGGAAACACCATATATTTT.

The V call is TRBV7-3, the J call TRBJ2-1; D perhaps matches TRBD1 (6 bases). This CDR3 comprises 17 residues. The ends were cut back, 2 bases at V and 3 bases at J, with 17 bases in the middle. Looked up from germline, CDR1 is SGHTA and CDR2 is FQGTGA. The CDR3 loop reads CASSLWSRADSYNEQFF. As DNA, the CDR3 is TGTGCCAGCAGCTTATGGTCAAGAGCGGACAGCTACAATGAGCAGTTCTTC.

This sequence joins TRBV5-5 and TRBJ2-2; D uncertain. Trimming stripped 1 base from V and 1 base from J, with 8 bases between. The CDR3 runs 15 residues. The germline gives CDR1 SGHKS, CDR2 YYEKEE (reference sequence). Here the CDR3 DNA reads TGTGCCAGCAGCTTGTATTCCCTGAACACCGGGGAGCTGTTTTTT. Protein: CASSLYSLNTGELFF.

V is TRBV3-1 (or the pseudogene TRBV3-2) and J is TRBJ2-2; TRBD1 agrees at 7 bases. CDR3 length: 15 residues. Germline values: CDR1 LGHDT, CDR2 YNNKEL (reference sequence). V lost 5 bases to trimming and J lost 1 base; unmatched junction nucleotides: 4. The CDR3 sequence: CASSSRTGNTGELFF. CDR3 DNA: TGTGCCAGCAGCTCCCGGACAGGGAACACCGGGGAGCTGTTTTTT.

This chain uses TRBV10-3 with TRBJ1-3; D is ambiguous. The germline CDR1 and CDR2 sequences are ENHRY and SYGVKD. The CDR3 consists of 12 residues. Trimming cost V 7 bases and J 4 bases, with 8 bases left between them. CDR3 nucleotide sequence: TGTGCCATCAAGGAGAACGGAAACACCATATATTTT. It yields the protein CAIKENGNTIYF.

This clone was seen just once. This chain uses TRBV18 with TRBJ2-3; D might be TRBD1 (6 bases). Trimming removed 6 bases at V and 4 bases at J, with 8 bases between. This CDR3 has 12 residues. Germline CDR1 and CDR2: KGHSH and LQKENI. CDR3 coding DNA: TGTGCCAGCTCCCGACAGGCAGATACGCAGTATTTT. Translating it yields CASSRQADTQYF.

This rearrangement joins TRBV10-3 to TRBJ2-3, with 8 bases fitting TRBD1. V lost 2 bases and J lost 3; bases outside the gene matches: 1. CDR3 length: 14 residues. Looked up from germline, CDR1 is ENHRY and CDR2 is SYGVKD. CDR3 loop: CAISERQGTDTQYF. The CDR3 DNA sequence: TGTGCCATCAGTGAGCGACAGGGGACAGATACGCAGTATTTT.

The chain has TRBV3-1 (or the pseudogene TRBV3-2) and TRBJ1-3; D is uncertain. Trimming removed 2 bases from V and 3 bases from J, with 17 bases in between. CDR3 length equals 17 residues. CDR1 is LGHDT and CDR2 is YNNKEL in the germline V gene (reference sequence). CDR3 nucleotides: TGTGCCAGCAGCCAATCCCCCTGGAGGGAAGGTGGAAACACCATATATTTT. As protein: CASSQSPWREGGNTIYF.

This chain links TRBV11-2 with TRBJ2-3; 9 nucleotides align to TRBD2. J gave up 6 bases and V 5 bases, and 9 bases lay outside the gene matches. This CDR3 has 15 amino acids. CDR1 and CDR2 (germline): SGHAT, FQNNGV. Written as DNA, the CDR3 is TGTGCCAGCAGCGCGGGGGGGCCGATTAAGGATACGCAGTATTTT. Encoded protein: CASSAGGPIKDTQYF.

The chain is built from TRBV4-2 and TRBJ2-7; possible D gene TRBD2, 6 bases. The CDR3 has 16 amino acids. V was cut by 0 bases and J by 7 bases, with 19 bases left in between. Per germline, CDR1 LGHNA and CDR2 YNFKEQ. The CDR3 sequence is CASSQDPRAAGGEQYF. Written as DNA, the CDR3 is TGTGCCAGCAGCCAAGACCCCAGGGCGGCCGGAGGGGAGCAGTACTTC.

The table lists this clone with a count of one. The gene calls are TRBV28 and TRBJ2-1; maybe TRBD1 (5 bases). Germline CDR1 and CDR2: MDHEN and SYDVKM. V shed 2 bases and J shed 4 bases, with 12 bases lying between them. The CDR3 runs 15 residues. The CDR3 spells CASSLGRVIYNEQFF. CDR3 DNA sequence: TGTGCCAGCAGTTTAGGCAGGGTAATATACAATGAGCAGTTCTTC.

The rearrangement links TRBV28 to TRBJ1-2; 10 positions match TRBD1. Germline V gene data show CDR1 as MDHEN and CDR2 as SYDVKM. Losses at the gene ends were 5 bases for V and 6 bases for J; bases not matched to a gene: 9. This CDR3 has 15 residues. The CDR3 protein is CASSVTGGGGDGYTF. CDR3 DNA sequence: TGTGCCAGCAGTGTGACAGGGGGCGGGGGAGATGGCTACACCTTC.

The V call is TRBV11-2, the J call TRBJ2-1; TRBD1 agrees at 8 bases. This CDR3 comprises 17 residues. The germline V gene encodes CDR1 SGHAT and CDR2 FQNNGV. J was trimmed by 7 bases and V by 4 bases; bases with no gene match: 15. CDR3 bases: TGTGCCAGCAGCTATTTTAATGGACAGGGTAATCGGAATGAGCAGTTCTTC. This translates into CASSYFNGQGNRNEQFF. Filled out from reference TRBV11-2 and TRBJ2-1, the complete variable domain reads EAGVAQSPRYKIIEKRQSVAFWCNPISGHATLYWYQQILGQGPKLLIQFQNNGVVDDSQLPKDRFSAERLKGVDSTLKIQPAKLEDSAVYLCASSYFNGQGNRNEQFFGPGTRLTVL.